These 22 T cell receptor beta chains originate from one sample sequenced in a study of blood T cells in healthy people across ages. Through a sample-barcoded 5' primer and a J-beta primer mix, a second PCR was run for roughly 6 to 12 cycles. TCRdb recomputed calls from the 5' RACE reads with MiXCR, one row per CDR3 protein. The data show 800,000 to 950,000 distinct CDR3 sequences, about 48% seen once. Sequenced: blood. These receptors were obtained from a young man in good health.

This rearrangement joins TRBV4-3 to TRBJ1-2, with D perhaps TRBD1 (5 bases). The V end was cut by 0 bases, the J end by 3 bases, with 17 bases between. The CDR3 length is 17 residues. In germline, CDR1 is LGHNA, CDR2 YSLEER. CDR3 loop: CASSQESALWGDYGYTF. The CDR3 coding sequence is TGCGCCAGCAGCCAAGAGTCAGCCCTCTGGGGGGACTATGGCTACACCTTC.

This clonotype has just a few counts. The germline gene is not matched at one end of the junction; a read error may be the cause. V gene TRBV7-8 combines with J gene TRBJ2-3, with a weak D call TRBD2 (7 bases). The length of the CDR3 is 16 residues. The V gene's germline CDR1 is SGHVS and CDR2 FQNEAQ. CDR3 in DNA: TGTGCCAGCAGCTCCTATCGTCAGGGGAGGGGAGATACGCGGTATTTT. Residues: CASSSYRQGRGDTRYF.

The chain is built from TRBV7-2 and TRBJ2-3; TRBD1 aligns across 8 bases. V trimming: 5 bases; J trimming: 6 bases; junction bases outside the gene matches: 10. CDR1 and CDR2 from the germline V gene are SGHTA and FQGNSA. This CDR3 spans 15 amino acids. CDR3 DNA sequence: TGTGCCAGCAGCCCCCCAGGGGGCCGACAGGATACGCAGTATTTT. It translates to CASSPPGGRQDTQYF.

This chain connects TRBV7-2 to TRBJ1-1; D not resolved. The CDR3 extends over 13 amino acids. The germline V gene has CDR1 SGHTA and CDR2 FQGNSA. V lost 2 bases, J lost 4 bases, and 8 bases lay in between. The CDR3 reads CASSLRQLTEAFF. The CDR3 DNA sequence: TGTGCCAGCAGCTTAAGACAACTCACTGAAGCTTTCTTT.

CDR3 in amino acids: CASSFDGGSYGYTF. Here the CDR3 DNA reads TGTGCCAGCAGCTTCGATGGGGGATCTTATGGCTACACCTTC. The chain is built from TRBV7-9 and TRBJ1-2; D is perhaps TRBD1 (5 bases). Deletions cut 3 bases from V and 5 bases from J, with 13 bases between. Germline V gene data show CDR1 as SEHNR and CDR2 as FQNEAQ (reference sequence). The CDR3 has 14 amino acids.

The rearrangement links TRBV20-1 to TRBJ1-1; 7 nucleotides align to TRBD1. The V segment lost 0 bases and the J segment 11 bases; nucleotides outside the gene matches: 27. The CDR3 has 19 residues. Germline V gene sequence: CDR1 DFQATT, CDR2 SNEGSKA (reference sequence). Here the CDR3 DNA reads TGCAGTGCTAGAGATTATGAAGGGGGCTCGCACACATCCCAAATCGAGGCTTTCTTT. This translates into CSARDYEGGSHTSQIEAFF.

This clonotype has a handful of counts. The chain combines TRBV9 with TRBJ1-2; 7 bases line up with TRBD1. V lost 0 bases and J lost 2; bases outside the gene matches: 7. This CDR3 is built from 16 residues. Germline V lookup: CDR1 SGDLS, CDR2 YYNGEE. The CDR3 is CASSVDRGNNNYGYTF. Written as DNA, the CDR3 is TGTGCCAGCAGCGTAGACAGGGGCAACAACAACTATGGCTACACCTTC.

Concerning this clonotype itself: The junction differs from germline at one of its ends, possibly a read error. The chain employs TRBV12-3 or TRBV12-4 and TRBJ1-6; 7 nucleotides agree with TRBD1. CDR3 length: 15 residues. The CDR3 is CAGSLTGSYNSPLHF. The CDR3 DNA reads TGTGCCGGCAGTTTGACAGGGTCCTATAATTCACCCCTCCACTTT.

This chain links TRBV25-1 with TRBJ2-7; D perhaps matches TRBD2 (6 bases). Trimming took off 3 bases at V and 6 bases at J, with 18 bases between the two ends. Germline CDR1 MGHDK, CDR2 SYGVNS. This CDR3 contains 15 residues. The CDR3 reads CASSEGGDGAGEQYF. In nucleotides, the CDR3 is TGTGCCAGCAGTGAGGGTGGGGATGGAGCGGGCGAGCAGTACTTC.

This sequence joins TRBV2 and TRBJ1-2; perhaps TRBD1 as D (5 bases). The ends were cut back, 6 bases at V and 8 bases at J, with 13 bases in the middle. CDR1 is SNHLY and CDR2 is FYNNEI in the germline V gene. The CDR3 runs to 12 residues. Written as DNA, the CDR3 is TGTGCCAGCAGCGCCGGGACGCCCGGCTACACCTTC. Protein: CASSAGTPGYTF.

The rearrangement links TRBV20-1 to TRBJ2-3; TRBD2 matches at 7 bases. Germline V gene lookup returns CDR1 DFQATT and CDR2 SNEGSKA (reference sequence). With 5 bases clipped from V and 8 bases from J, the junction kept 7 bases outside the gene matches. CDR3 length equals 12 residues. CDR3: CSALTSVGTQYF. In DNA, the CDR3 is TGCAGTGCTCTTACTAGCGTCGGTACGCAGTATTTT.

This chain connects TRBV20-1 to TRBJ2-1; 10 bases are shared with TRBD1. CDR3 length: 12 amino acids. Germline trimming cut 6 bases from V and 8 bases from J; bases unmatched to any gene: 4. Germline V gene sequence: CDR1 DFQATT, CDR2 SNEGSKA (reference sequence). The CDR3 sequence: CSARGQGYEQFF. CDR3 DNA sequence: TGCAGTGCGCGGGGACAGGGGTATGAGCAGTTCTTC.

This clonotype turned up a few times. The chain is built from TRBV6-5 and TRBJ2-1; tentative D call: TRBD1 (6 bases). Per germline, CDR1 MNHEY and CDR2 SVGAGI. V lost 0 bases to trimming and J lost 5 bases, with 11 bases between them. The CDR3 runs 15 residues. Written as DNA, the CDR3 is TGTGCCAGCAGTTACTCGAGTGGGGGCAACAATGAGCAGTTCTTC. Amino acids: CASSYSSGGNNEQFF.

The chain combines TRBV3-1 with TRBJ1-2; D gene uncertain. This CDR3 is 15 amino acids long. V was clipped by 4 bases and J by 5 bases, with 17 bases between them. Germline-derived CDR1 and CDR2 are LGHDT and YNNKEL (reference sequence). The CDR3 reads CASSPDSGKLYGYTF. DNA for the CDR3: TGTGCCAGCAGCCCGGATAGTGGAAAGTTATATGGCTACACCTTC.

The CDR3 spells CASSQVSSLYEQYF. DNA for the CDR3: TGTGCCAGCAGCCAAGTGTCAAGTTTATACGAGCAGTACTTC. The chain links TRBV14 to TRBJ2-7, with no clear D. The CDR3 extends over 14 amino acids. Trimming shortened V by 1 base and J by 4 bases, and 11 bases separated the two germline ends. Germline loops: CDR1 SGHDN, CDR2 FVKESK. The full variable domain, in which reference TRBV14 and TRBJ2-7 provide the parts outside the CDR3, is EAGVTQFPSHSVIEKGQTVTLRCDPISGHDNLYWYRRVMGKEIKFLLHFVKESKQDESGMPNNRFLAERTGGTYSTLKVQPAELEDSGVYFCASSQVSSLYEQYFGPGTRLTVT.

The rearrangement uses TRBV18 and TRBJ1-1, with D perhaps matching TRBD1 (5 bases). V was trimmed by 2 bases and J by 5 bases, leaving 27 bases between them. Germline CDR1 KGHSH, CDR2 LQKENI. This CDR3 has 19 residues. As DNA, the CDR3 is TGTGCCAGCTCACCAAAGGGCACGGGACCCAGGGAGGGTCGAACTGAAGCTTTCTTT. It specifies CASSPKGTGPREGRTEAFF.

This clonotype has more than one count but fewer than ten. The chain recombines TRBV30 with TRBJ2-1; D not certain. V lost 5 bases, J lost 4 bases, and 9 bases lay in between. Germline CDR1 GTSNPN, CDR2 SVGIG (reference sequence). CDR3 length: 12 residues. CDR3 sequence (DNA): TGTGCCTGGTCTCCCCGTTACAATGAGCAGTTCTTC. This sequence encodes CAWSPRYNEQFF.

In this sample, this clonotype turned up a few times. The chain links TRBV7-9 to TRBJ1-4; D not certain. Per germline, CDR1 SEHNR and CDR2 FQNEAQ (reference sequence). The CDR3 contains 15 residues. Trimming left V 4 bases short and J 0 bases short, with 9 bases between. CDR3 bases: TGTGCCAGCAGCTCCCGGCAGTCAACTAATGAAAAACTGTTTTTT. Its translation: CASSSRQSTNEKLFF.

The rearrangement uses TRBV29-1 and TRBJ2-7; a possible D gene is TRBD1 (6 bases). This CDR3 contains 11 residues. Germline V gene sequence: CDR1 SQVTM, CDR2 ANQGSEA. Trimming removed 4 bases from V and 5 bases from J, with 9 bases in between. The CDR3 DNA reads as TGCAGCGTTGCTGGGGGCCACGAGCAGTACTTC. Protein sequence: CSVAGGHEQYF.

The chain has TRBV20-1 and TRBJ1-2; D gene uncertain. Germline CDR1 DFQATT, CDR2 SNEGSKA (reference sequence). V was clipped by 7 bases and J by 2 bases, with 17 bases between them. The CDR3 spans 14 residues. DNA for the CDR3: TGCAGTGTAGGGCAGGCCCTTAAAAACTATGGCTACACCTTC. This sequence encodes CSVGQALKNYGYTF.

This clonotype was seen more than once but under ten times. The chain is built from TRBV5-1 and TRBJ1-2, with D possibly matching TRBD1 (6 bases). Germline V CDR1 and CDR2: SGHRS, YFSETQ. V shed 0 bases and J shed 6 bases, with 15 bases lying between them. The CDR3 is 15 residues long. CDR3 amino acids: CASSLVGAGVDGYTF. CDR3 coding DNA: TGCGCCAGCAGCTTGGTAGGGGCAGGGGTAGATGGCTACACCTTC. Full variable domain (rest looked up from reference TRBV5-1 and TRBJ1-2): KAGVTQTPRYLIKTRGQQVTLSCSPISGHRSVSWYQQTPGQGLQFLFEYFSETQRNKGNFPGRFSGRQFSNSRSEMNVSTLELGDSALYLCASSLVGAGVDGYTFGSGTRLTVV.

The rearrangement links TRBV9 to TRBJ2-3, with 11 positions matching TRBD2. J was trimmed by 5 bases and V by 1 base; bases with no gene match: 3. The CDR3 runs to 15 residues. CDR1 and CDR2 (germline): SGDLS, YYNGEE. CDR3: CASSVSGTSGDTQYF. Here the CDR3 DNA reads TGTGCCAGCAGCGTATCTGGGACTAGCGGAGATACGCAGTATTTT.